Listed below are T cell receptor beta chains from one sample, sequenced in a study of blood T cell repertoires in COVID-19. The repertoire was sequenced with immunoSEQ multiplex PCR; TCRdb's copy has only in-frame clones and lacks some. The sample carries roughly 190,000 clones, around 85% recorded once. Sequences were obtained from peripheral blood. These receptors all come from a woman in her 50s with acute or convalescent COVID-19. CDR3s include the opening cysteine and the closing phenylalanine or tryptophan. The D gene is left open where the match is weak. The size of a clone is reported for some rows only, either as once, few or many, or as a class for expanded clones.

- TRBJ2-1 TRBV12-2 - TGTGTAGGCCCCTTCGGGAGTAAGAATGAGCAGTTCTTC CVGPFGSKNEQFF
- TRBJ1-5 TRBV19 - TGTGCCAGTAGTATTGGACGGAGGAATCAGCCCCAGCATTTT CASSIGRRNQPQHF
- TRBJ1-1 TRBV11-2 - TGTGCCAGCAGCTTACCAGGGCACGGCACTGAAGCTTTCTTT CASSLPGHGTEAFF
TRBD2 TRBJ2-1 TRBV5-8 - TGTGCCAGCAGCCCCCGCAGGGAGACTAGCAGTTACAATGAGCAGTTCTTC CASSPRRETSSYNEQFF
TRBD1 TRBJ2-1 TRBV6-5 - TGTGCCAGCAGACCGGACAGGGGGGGTTACAATGAGCAGTTCTTC CASRPDRGGYNEQFF
- TRBJ2-1 TRBV13 - TGTGCCAGCAGCCCGGGTGGGAGGGAGCAGTTCTTC CASSPGGREQFF
- TRBJ2-2 TRBV27 once TGTGCCAGCAGTATAACAGGGGGGGAGCTGTTTTTT CASSITGGELFF
TRBD1 TRBJ1-2 TRBV10-2 - TGCGCCAGCAGTGAGCCAGGACAGGGGGCAGTTAACGATGGCTACACCTTC CASSEPGQGAVNDGYTF
TRBD1 TRBJ1-1 TRBV6-5 - TGTGCCAGCACCTCTGACAGGGCCAACGCTGAAGCTTTCTTT CASTSDRANAEAFF
- TRBJ1-1 TRBV2 - TGTGCCAGCAGTGAAGGGGCAGGCGGGATGAACACTGAAGCTTTCTTT CASSEGAGGMNTEAFF
TRBD1 TRBJ1-5 TRBV6-2/TRBV6-3 - TGTGCCAGCAGCCGCCGAACCGACAGGGGCCAGGGGCAGCCCCAGCATTTT CASSRRTDRGQGQPQHF
TRBD1 TRBJ2-7 TRBV19 - TGTGCCAGTAGTCTCGGGACAGCAAATTACGAGCAGTACTTC CASSLGTANYEQYF
- TRBJ1-3 TRBV18 many TGTGCCAGCTCACCAGGGGCCCTCTCTGGAAACACCATATATTTT CASSPGALSGNTIYF
- TRBJ1-5 TRBV28 - TGTGCCAGCAGTTTAAGGGGATTCGATCAGCCCCAGCATTTT CASSLRGFDQPQHF
TRBD1 TRBJ1-2 TRBV6-1 - TGTGCCAGCGGTGGAGGAGGGGCAGGGGGGACTAGGAGGGATGGCTACACCTTC CASGGGGAGGTRRDGYTF
- TRBJ2-3 TRBV27 - TGTGCCAGCATGAAGGGGGCAGATACGCAGTATTTT CASMKGADTQYF
TRBD1 TRBJ2-3 TRBV2 - TGTGCCAGCAGTGCTGGACAGGGGGTCGAGACGCAGTATTTT CASSAGQGVETQYF
- TRBJ1-6 TRBV19 - TGTGCCAGTTCCTCGACCGGAGATTCACCCCTCCACTTT CASSSTGDSPLHF
TRBD2 TRBJ2-3 TRBV30 - TGTGCCTGGAGTGGAACTAGCGGGGGGGCTAGCACAGATACGCAGTATTTT CAWSGTSGGASTDTQYF
- TRBJ1-5 TRBV28 - TGTGCCAGCAGTTTGGTACAAGTAATAAATCAGCCCCAGCATTTT CASSLVQVINQPQHF
- TRBJ2-2 TRBV6-5 - TGTGCCAGCAGTTACACTTTCACCGGGGAGCTGTTTTTT CASSYTFTGELFF
TRBD1 TRBJ1-6 TRBV18 - TGTGCCAGCTCACCACAGACAGGGCCGGGTTCACCCCTCCACTTT CASSPQTGPGSPLHF
TRBD2 TRBJ2-2 TRBV19 few TGTGCCAGTAACGAACCGGGACTAGCGGGAGGGGAGACCGGGGAGCTGTTTTTT CASNEPGLAGGETGELFF
TRBD2 TRBJ2-7 TRBV2 - TGTGCCAGCAGTGAGGGGCGGGGGGCCACCTACGAGCAGTACTTC CASSEGRGATYEQYF
TRBD2 TRBJ2-5 TRBV2 - TGTGCCAGCAGTGATGAGGGAGCGGGAGGGTACGAGACCCAGTACTTC CASSDEGAGGYETQYF
- TRBJ1-2 TRBV27 - TGTGCCAGCAGTCTTACAGGGAAGAACTATGGCTACACCTTC CASSLTGKNYGYTF
- TRBJ2-7 TRBV5-1 - TGCGCCAGCAGCTTGCGTATTCCAGGGATGGACGAGCAGTACTTC CASSLRIPGMDEQYF
- TRBJ1-2 TRBV28 - TGTGCCAGCAGGGCCACAAACAGGGAGAACACCTTC CASRATNRENTF
- TRBJ1-2 TRBV29-1 - TGCAGCGTTGAAGAGGGGGCAGGTGGCTACACCTTC CSVEEGAGGYTF
- TRBJ2-5 TRBV7-2 - TGTGCCAGCAGCCCCAGGGATGTGGAGACCCAGTACTTC CASSPRDVETQYF
- TRBJ1-4 TRBV12-1 - TGTGCCAGCAGCGCGCCGAGGGCAACTAATGAAAAACTGTTTTTT CASSAPRATNEKLFF
- TRBJ2-1 TRBV6-2/TRBV6-3 - TGTGCCAGCAGTACCCCCTCAGCGAGCGAGCAGTTCTTC CASSTPSASEQFF